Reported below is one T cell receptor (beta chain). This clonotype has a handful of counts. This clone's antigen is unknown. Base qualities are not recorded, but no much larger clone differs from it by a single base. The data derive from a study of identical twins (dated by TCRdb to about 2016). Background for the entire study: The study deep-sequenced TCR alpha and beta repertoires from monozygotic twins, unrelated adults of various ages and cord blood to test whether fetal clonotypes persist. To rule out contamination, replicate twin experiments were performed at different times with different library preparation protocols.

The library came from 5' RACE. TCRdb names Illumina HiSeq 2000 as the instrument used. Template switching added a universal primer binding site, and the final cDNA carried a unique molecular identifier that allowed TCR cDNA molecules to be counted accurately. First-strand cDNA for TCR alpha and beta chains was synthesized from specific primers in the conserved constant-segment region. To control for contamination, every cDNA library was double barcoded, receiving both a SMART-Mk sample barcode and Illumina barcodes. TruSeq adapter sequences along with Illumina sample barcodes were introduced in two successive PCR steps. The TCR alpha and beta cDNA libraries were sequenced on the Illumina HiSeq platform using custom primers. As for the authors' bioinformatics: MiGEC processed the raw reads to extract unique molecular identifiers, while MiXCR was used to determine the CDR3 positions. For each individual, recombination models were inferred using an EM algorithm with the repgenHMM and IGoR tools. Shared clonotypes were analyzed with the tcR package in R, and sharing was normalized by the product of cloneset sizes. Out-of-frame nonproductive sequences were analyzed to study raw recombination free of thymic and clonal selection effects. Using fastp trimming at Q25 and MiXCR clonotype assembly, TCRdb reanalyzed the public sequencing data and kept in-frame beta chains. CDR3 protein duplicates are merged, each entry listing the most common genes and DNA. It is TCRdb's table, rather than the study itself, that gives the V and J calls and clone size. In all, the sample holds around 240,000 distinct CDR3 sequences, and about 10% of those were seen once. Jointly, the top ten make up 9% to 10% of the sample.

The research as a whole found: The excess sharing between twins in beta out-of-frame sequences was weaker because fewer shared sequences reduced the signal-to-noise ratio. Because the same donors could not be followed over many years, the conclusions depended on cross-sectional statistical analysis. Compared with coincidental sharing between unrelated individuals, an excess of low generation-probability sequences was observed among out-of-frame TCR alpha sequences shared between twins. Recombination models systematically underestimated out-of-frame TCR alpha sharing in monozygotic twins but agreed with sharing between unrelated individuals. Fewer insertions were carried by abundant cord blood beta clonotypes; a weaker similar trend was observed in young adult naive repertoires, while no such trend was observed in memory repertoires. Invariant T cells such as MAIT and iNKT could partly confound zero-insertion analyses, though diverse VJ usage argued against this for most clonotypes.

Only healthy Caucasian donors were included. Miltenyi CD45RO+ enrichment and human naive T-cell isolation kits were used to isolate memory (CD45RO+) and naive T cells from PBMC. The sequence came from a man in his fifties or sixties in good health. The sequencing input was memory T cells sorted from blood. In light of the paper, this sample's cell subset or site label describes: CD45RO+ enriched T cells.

The DNA sequence is as follows: TGTGCCAGTAGTATCCTGGGGGGCACCCCCTACGAGCAGTACTTC. It is translated as CASSILGGTPYEQYF. In this chain, TRBV19 is recombined with TRBJ2-7, with the D call perhaps TRBD1 or TRBD2, as 6 bases match in each case. The trim is 3 bases for V and 2 bases for J, with a gap of 14 bases between the germline ends. The germline V gene encodes CDR1 LNHDA and CDR2 SQIVND (reference sequence). The cysteine opens and the phenylalanine closes a CDR3 of 15 amino acids. Of the read, only the CDR3 DNA is kept; its 45 bases are in frame from base 1.